A single sample is the source of the 28 T cell receptor beta chains below, sequenced in a study of blood T cell repertoires in COVID-19. Here immunoSEQ multiplex PCR was the method, and the copy in TCRdb shows in-frame clones only, minus some. The sample consists of roughly 190,000 clones, about 86% of them appearing once. The sample comprised peripheral blood. The receptors were gathered from a human donor with acute or convalescent COVID-19. The donor label of this sample is uncertain.

The J gene is TRBJ2-3, the V gene TRBV14; 9 bases line up with TRBD2. V lost 2 bases to trimming and J lost 3 bases; unmatched junction nucleotides: 12. The CDR3 is made up of 18 amino acids. In germline, CDR1 is SGHDN, CDR2 FVKESK. Here the CDR3 reads CASSQYEGLAGITDTQYF. For the CDR3, the DNA is TGTGCCAGCAGCCAATACGAGGGGCTAGCGGGAATAACAGATACGCAGTATTTT.

The V call is TRBV27, the J call TRBJ2-1; TRBD2 matches 9 bases. Trimming at V came to 5 bases and at J to 7 bases, leaving 9 bases not matched to a gene. The germline CDR1 and CDR2 sequences are MNHEY and SMNVEV (reference sequence). The CDR3 extends over 15 amino acids. The CDR3: CASSTLAGELNEQFF. The CDR3 nucleotides read TGTGCCAGCAGTACCTTAGCGGGGGAGTTAAATGAGCAGTTCTTC.

The chain links TRBV19 to TRBJ2-2; 8 nucleotides align to TRBD1. Trimming took 3 bases from V and 5 from J; bases not matched to a gene: 5. The V gene's germline CDR1 is LNHDA and CDR2 SQIVND (reference sequence). The CDR3 has 15 residues. The CDR3 is CASSIRTGQTGELFF. Here the CDR3 DNA reads TGTGCCAGTAGTATCCGGACAGGGCAAACCGGGGAGCTGTTTTTT. Together with reference TRBV19 and TRBJ2-2, the CDR3 gives the full variable domain: DGGITQSPKYLFRKEGQNVTLSCEQNLNHDAMYWYRQDPGQGLRLIYYSQIVNDFQKGDIAEGYSVSREKKESFPLTVTSAQKNPTAFYLCASSIRTGQTGELFFGEGSRLTVL.

CDR3 sequence reads: CASSRRGGAGTEAFF. The CDR3 DNA sequence: TGTGCCAGCAGCCGTAGGGGAGGGGCTGGCACTGAAGCTTTCTTT. V and J are TRBV6-5 and TRBJ1-1; D is possibly TRBD1 (5 bases). The CDR3 has 15 amino acids. Germline V gene lookup returns CDR1 MNHEY and CDR2 SVGAGI. Trimming pared 6 bases from V and 4 bases from J, leaving 18 bases between.

The rearrangement joins TRBV2 to TRBJ1-5; 9 bases map to TRBD1. From germline, CDR1 is SNHLY and CDR2 FYNNEI. V lost 6 bases and J lost 7; bases outside the gene matches: 7. The CDR3 is 14 residues long. The CDR3 loop is CASRLGQGRQPQHF. In nucleotides, the CDR3 is TGTGCCAGCAGGTTAGGACAGGGGAGACAGCCCCAGCATTTT.

CDR3 bases: TGTGCCACCCGGAGTACAGGGGTCACTGAAGCTTTCTTT. It codes for CATRSTGVTEAFF. The chain joins TRBV15 to TRBJ1-1, with 7 bases lining up with TRBD1. The CDR3 totals 13 residues. CDR1 LNHNV and CDR2 YYDKDF come from the germline V gene (reference sequence). The V segment lost 8 bases and the J segment 4 bases; nucleotides outside the gene matches: 7.

The genes are TRBV2 and TRBJ2-3, with D unclear. V was clipped by 6 bases and J by 2 bases, with 12 bases between them. Germline values: CDR1 SNHLY, CDR2 FYNNEI. CDR3 length equals 14 residues. The CDR3: CASSAALHTDTQYF. CDR3 DNA: TGTGCCAGCAGCGCGGCCCTGCACACAGATACGCAGTATTTT.

This clone appeared a few times. This chain uses TRBV19 with TRBJ1-2; TRBD1 matches 7 bases. J gave up 13 bases and V 4 bases, and 15 bases lay outside the gene matches. CDR3 length: 14 amino acids. Germline assignment: CDR1 LNHDA and CDR2 SQIVND (reference sequence). CDR3 DNA sequence: TGTGCCAGTAGTACCGACGACCGTCCTAGGGGGCCCACCTTC. Translated, it gives CASSTDDRPRGPTF. Full variable domain (missing parts from reference TRBV19 and TRBJ1-2): DGGITQSPKYLFRKEGQNVTLSCEQNLNHDAMYWYRQDPGQGLRLIYYSQIVNDFQKGDIAEGYSVSREKKESFPLTVTSAQKNPTAFYLCASSTDDRPRGPTFGSGTRLTVV.

The rearrangement links TRBV2 to TRBJ2-7; TRBD1 matches 7 bases. Germline V gene lookup returns CDR1 SNHLY and CDR2 FYNNEI. The trim removed 2 bases at V and 12 bases at J, leaving 13 bases unmatched. The CDR3 extends over 14 amino acids. The DNA of the CDR3 is TGTGCCAGCAGTGAATCCCCTCCGGGACAGACTTCGTACTTC. Its translation: CASSESPPGQTSYF.

The sample holds a few counts of this clone. CDR3 region: CASSQNYRQYNLQPQHF. CDR3 coding DNA: TGTGCCAGCAGCCAAAACTATAGACAGTACAACCTTCAGCCCCAGCATTTT. This chain connects TRBV4-2 to TRBJ1-5, with D maybe TRBD1 (5 bases). Trimming removed 2 bases at V and 6 bases at J, with 20 bases between. The CDR3 is 17 amino acids. The germline V gene has CDR1 LGHNA and CDR2 YNFKEQ.

The V and J genes are TRBV6-5 and TRBJ2-3; D is uncertain. The germline gives CDR1 MNHEY, CDR2 SVGAGI. The length of the CDR3 is 14 residues. Trimming left V 6 bases short and J 0 bases short, with 10 bases between. CDR3 nucleotides: TGTGCCAGCAGGACCACAGCTAGCACAGATACGCAGTATTTT. Translation gives CASRTTASTDTQYF.

The chain employs TRBV6-5 and TRBJ2-7; perhaps TRBD2 as D (6 bases). V lost 10 bases, J lost 9 bases, and 28 bases lay in between. Germline loops: CDR1 MNHEY, CDR2 SVGAGI. There are 15 residues in the CDR3. The CDR3 DNA follows: TGTGCCATTACGCCAGACGGGGGAACCTCCGGGTGGCAGTACTTC. Amino acid sequence: CAITPDGGTSGWQYF.

The V call is TRBV20-1, the J call TRBJ1-1; no clear D. Germline V lookup: CDR1 DFQATT, CDR2 SNEGSKA (reference sequence). The CDR3 runs 12 residues. Trimming stripped 3 bases from V and 5 bases from J, with 10 bases between. The CDR3 DNA follows: TGCAGTGCTAGTCAATCCAGTACTGAAGCTTTCTTT. Its protein product is CSASQSSTEAFF.

J is TRBJ1-3 and V is TRBV28; D not resolved. CDR3 length: 16 residues. CDR1 is MDHEN and CDR2 is SYDVKM in the germline V gene. V lost 5 bases, J lost 0 bases, and 14 bases lay in between. The CDR3 loop is CASSGPAGYSGNTIYF. The CDR3 bases are TGTGCCAGCAGTGGGCCGGCTGGATACTCTGGAAACACCATATATTTT.

This clone was detected only once. V is TRBV2 and J is TRBJ2-2, with 11 bases matching TRBD1. Trimming took 6 bases from V and 4 from J; bases not matched to a gene: 13. CDR1 is SNHLY, CDR2 FYNNEI, per germline. The CDR3 covers 18 residues. The CDR3 DNA reads as TGTGCCAGCAGCTTCTCAAGGACAGGGGGCAGGAGCACCGGGGAGCTGTTTTTT. It translates to CASSFSRTGGRSTGELFF.

J is TRBJ2-1 and V is TRBV6-1, with 8 bases matching TRBD2. From germline, CDR1 is MNHNS and CDR2 SASEGT. The CDR3 is made up of 14 amino acids. Losses at the gene ends were 1 base for V and 6 bases for J; bases not matched to a gene: 2. CDR3 DNA: TGTGCCAGCAGTGAAGGAGGACTAGCCAATGAGCAGTTCTTC. This sequence encodes CASSEGGLANEQFF.

The CDR3 loop is CASSTQGAGEKLFF. DNA for the CDR3: TGTGCCAGCAGTACCCAGGGGGCGGGAGAAAAACTGTTTTTT. This chain connects TRBV28 to TRBJ1-4; TRBD1 aligns across 8 bases. The germline V gene encodes CDR1 MDHEN and CDR2 SYDVKM. This CDR3 contains 14 residues. Trimming at V came to 5 bases and at J to 8 bases, leaving 7 bases not matched to a gene.

V is TRBV12-3 or TRBV12-4 and J is TRBJ1-2; D unclear. Deletions cut 3 bases from V and 7 bases from J, with 12 bases between. The CDR3 is made up of 13 amino acids. For the CDR3, the DNA is TGTGCCAGCAGTTTTAAGAGGGAGAGTGGCTACACCTTC. Residues: CASSFKRESGYTF.

This chain joins TRBV5-1 and TRBJ2-3, with 7 positions matching TRBD1. Germline V gene sequence: CDR1 SGHRS, CDR2 YFSETQ. The CDR3 extends over 14 amino acids. The ends lost 4 bases at V and 6 bases at J; junction bases unmatched: 8. The CDR3 DNA reads as TGCGCCAGCAGCGAGGACAGGCCTCTGGATACGCAGTATTTT. Protein product: CASSEDRPLDTQYF. Full variable domain (missing parts from reference TRBV5-1 and TRBJ2-3): KAGVTQTPRYLIKTRGQQVTLSCSPISGHRSVSWYQQTPGQGLQFLFEYFSETQRNKGNFPGRFSGRQFSNSRSEMNVSTLELGDSALYLCASSEDRPLDTQYFGPGTRLTVL.

This chain links TRBV5-1 with TRBJ2-5; D gene uncertain. Germline V gene sequence: CDR1 SGHRS, CDR2 YFSETQ. The CDR3 runs to 14 residues. V was pared by 0 bases and J by 3 bases, with 9 bases between. In DNA, the CDR3 is TGCGCCAGCAGCTTGGTTATGCAGGAAGAGACCCAGTACTTC. Translated: CASSLVMQEETQYF.

This clone has only a few counts. The chain has TRBV19 and TRBJ1-2; 7 bases agree with TRBD1. Trimming took 9 bases from V and 2 from J; bases not matched to a gene: 9. This CDR3 comprises 14 residues. Germline lookup yields CDR1 LNHDA and CDR2 SQIVND (reference sequence). The CDR3 region has the DNA TGTGCCAGCTCAGGACAGGCTAACAACTATGGCTACACCTTC. Translated, it gives CASSGQANNYGYTF.

This chain connects TRBV5-8 to TRBJ2-1; the match to TRBD1 covers 8 bases. J was trimmed by 5 bases and V by 3 bases; bases with no gene match: 4. CDR3 length equals 14 residues. In germline, CDR1 is SGHTS, CDR2 YDEGEE. CDR3 sequence: CASSSRTGHNEQFF. The CDR3 DNA sequence: TGTGCCAGCAGCTCGAGGACAGGGCACAATGAGCAGTTCTTC.

V usage is TRBV21-1 and J usage is TRBJ1-6. TRBV21-1 is marked as a pseudogene. This CDR3 has 14 residues. The CDR3 DNA follows: TGTGCCAGCAGCAAAGGAGGCGCCGGTTCACCCCTCCACTTT. Translation: CASSKGGAGSPLHF.

Turning to this clone: This specimen includes other DNA sequences encoding the same CDR3. The chain uses TRBV30 and TRBJ1-2; D is possibly TRBD1 (6 bases). The CDR3 spans 15 residues. Germline lookup yields CDR1 GTSNPN and CDR2 SVGIG (reference sequence). The V end was cut by 2 bases, the J end by 3 bases, with 16 bases between. CDR3 sequence: CAWSNGTPLDYGYTF. CDR3 coding DNA: TGTGCCTGGAGTAATGGGACACCGCTAGACTATGGCTACACCTTC. Filled out from reference TRBV30 and TRBJ1-2, the complete variable domain reads SQTIHQWPATLVQPVGSPLSLECTVEGTSNPNLYWYRQAAGRGLQLLFYSVGIGQISSEVPQNLSASRPQDRQFILSSKKLLLSDSGFYLCAWSNGTPLDYGYTFGSGTRLTVV.

The rearrangement joins TRBV11-2 to TRBJ1-1; no clear D. V shed 5 bases and J shed 5 bases, with 9 bases lying between them. The germline V gene has CDR1 SGHAT and CDR2 FQNNGV. The CDR3 totals 12 residues. CDR3 amino acids: CASSPTGTEAFF. CDR3 sequence (DNA): TGTGCCAGCAGCCCCACGGGTACTGAAGCTTTCTTT.

V usage is TRBV9 and J usage is TRBJ2-7; 8 nucleotides line up with TRBD2. J was trimmed by 5 bases and V by 4 bases; bases with no gene match: 8. Germline CDR1 is SGDLS and CDR2 is YYNGEE. The CDR3 has 14 amino acids. Here the CDR3 reads CASSLSSGKNEQYF. CDR3 nucleotide sequence: TGTGCCAGCAGCCTTAGTAGCGGGAAAAACGAGCAGTACTTC.

The rearrangement links TRBV2 to TRBJ2-5; TRBD2 matches at 10 bases. CDR3 length: 16 residues. The junction had 12 bases not matched to a gene; V was cut back by 6 bases and J by 5 bases. CDR1 and CDR2 from the germline V gene are SNHLY and FYNNEI. CDR3 DNA sequence: TGTGCCAGCAGCCGTAGCGGGGGGACCCAAAGGGAGACCCAGTACTTC. This translates into CASSRSGGTQRETQYF. Filled out from reference TRBV2 and TRBJ2-5, the complete variable domain reads EPEVTQTPSHQVTQMGQEVILRCVPISNHLYFYWYRQILGQKVEFLVSFYNNEISEKSEIFDDQFSVERPDGSNFTLKIRSTKLEDSAMYFCASSRSGGTQRETQYFGPGTRLLVL.

The chain carries TRBV4-1 and TRBJ2-5; 8 bases fit TRBD1. After removal of 1 base from V and 5 bases from J, the junction contained 6 bases not matched to a gene. Per the germline V gene, CDR1 is MGHRA and CDR2 is YSYEKL. CDR3 length: 15 residues. CDR3 region: CASSQARQGWETQYF. The CDR3 nucleotides read TGCGCCAGCAGCCAAGCGAGACAGGGGTGGGAGACCCAGTACTTC.